A single TCR beta chain is shown here with its context. The data originate from a study of lymphopenia after photon versus proton radiotherapy. With 2 bases clipped from V and 7 bases from J, the junction kept 16 bases outside the gene matches. Germline values: CDR1 SGHTS, CDR2 YDEGEE. The CDR3 consists of 17 residues. Generated by immunoSEQ multiplex PCR, the TCRdb table keeps only in-frame clones and is missing some. This table has tens of thousands of clones, approximately 91% appearing once. The receptor's source is a woman aged 70-85 years with pancreatic cancer. The sequencing here drew on peripheral blood, taken from a patient treated with photon-based radiotherapy. The rearrangement joins TRBV5-8 to TRBJ2-7; 9 nucleotides align to TRBD1. The CDR3 DNA sequence: TGTGCCAGCAGCTTACGACCCCCGGGACAGGGTTTGGGGGAGCAGTACTTC. It translates to CASSLRPPGQGLGEQYF.